These 22 T cell receptor beta chains were sequenced from one sample in a study of blood T cell repertoires in COVID-19. TCRdb keeps only in-frame clones here, not all; method: immunoSEQ multiplex PCR. The sample lists approximately 52,000 clones; roughly 90% were seen once. Specimen: peripheral blood. The receptors stem from a human donor with active COVID-19. The donor label of this sample is uncertain.

This clone has only one observation. This rearrangement joins TRBV27 to TRBJ1-5; no clear D. The CDR3 sequence is 11 residues long. Trimming removed 3 bases from V and 8 bases from J, with 5 bases in between. Germline CDR1 MNHEY, CDR2 SMNVEV (reference sequence). The CDR3 reads CASSFTEPQHF. CDR3 nucleotide sequence: TGTGCCAGCAGTTTCACAGAGCCCCAGCATTTT.

V and J are TRBV6-5 and TRBJ1-1; D unclear. The germline CDR1 and CDR2 sequences are MNHEY and SVGAGI. The ends were cut back, 0 bases at V and 6 bases at J, with 14 bases in the middle. CDR3 size: 15 residues. Here the CDR3 reads CASSYSSTLRAEAFF. The CDR3, as DNA: TGTGCCAGCAGTTACTCTAGCACGCTAAGAGCTGAAGCTTTCTTT.

The chain recombines TRBV6-2 or TRBV6-3 with TRBJ2-6; 8 positions agree with TRBD1. The CDR3 is made up of 17 amino acids. V gave up 6 bases and J gave up 3 bases; unmatched junction bases: 10. The germline V gene has CDR1 MNHEY and CDR2 SVGEGT. The CDR3 reads CASSQLQGAYGANVLTF. The CDR3 nucleotides are TGTGCCAGCAGCCAACTGCAGGGGGCATATGGGGCCAACGTCCTGACTTTC.

The V gene is TRBV2, the J gene TRBJ2-1; 9 bases fit TRBD1. The CDR3 has 16 amino acids. Germline assignment: CDR1 SNHLY and CDR2 FYNNEI. Unmatched junction bases numbered 8, after V lost 6 bases and J lost 2 bases. The CDR3 loop reads CASRVGTGLTYNEQFF. As DNA, the CDR3 is TGTGCCAGCAGGGTTGGGACAGGGCTCACCTACAATGAGCAGTTCTTC. Combining the CDR3 with reference TRBV2 and TRBJ2-1 gives the whole variable domain EPEVTQTPSHQVTQMGQEVILRCVPISNHLYFYWYRQILGQKVEFLVSFYNNEISEKSEIFDDQFSVERPDGSNFTLKIRSTKLEDSAMYFCASRVGTGLTYNEQFFGPGTRLTVL.

J is TRBJ2-7 and V is TRBV27, with 10 bases matching TRBD1. CDR1 is MNHEY, CDR2 SMNVEV, per germline (reference sequence). This CDR3 contains 15 residues. The trim removed 3 bases at V and 5 bases at J, leaving 7 bases unmatched. The chain's CDR3 is CASSFSPGQGDEQYF. CDR3 in DNA: TGTGCCAGCAGTTTCTCACCAGGACAGGGGGACGAGCAGTACTTC.

The chain couples TRBV28 to TRBJ1-1, with 9 bases that match TRBD1. V lost 4 bases, J lost 4 bases, and 7 bases stayed unmatched. Germline CDR1 and CDR2: MDHEN and SYDVKM. The CDR3 has 15 amino acids. The CDR3 bases are TGTGCCAGCAGTTGGGGGACAGGGAAGGCCACTGAAGCTTTCTTT. Translating it yields CASSWGTGKATEAFF.

CDR3 in DNA: TGTGCCAGCTCACCGAATGACCTGACAGACACTGAAGCTTTCTTT. Encoded protein: CASSPNDLTDTEAFF. The chain has TRBV18 and TRBJ1-1; D may be TRBD1 (5 bases). Germline V gene sequence: CDR1 KGHSH, CDR2 LQKENI. The CDR3 runs to 15 residues. The germline V and J ends were trimmed by 3 bases and 3 bases, with 14 bases remaining between them.

The chain uses TRBV18 and TRBJ1-3; perhaps TRBD1 as D (5 bases). Germline V gene lookup returns CDR1 KGHSH and CDR2 LQKENI. Trimming left V 3 bases short and J 3 bases short, with 9 bases between. This CDR3 comprises 14 residues. CDR3 amino acids: CASSPQGFGNTIYF. The CDR3 region has the DNA TGTGCCAGCTCACCGCAGGGCTTTGGAAACACCATATATTTT.

The chain is built from TRBV2 and TRBJ2-7; 7 bases match TRBD1. V trimming: 2 bases; J trimming: 3 bases; junction bases outside the gene matches: 4. CDR1 and CDR2 from the germline V gene are SNHLY and FYNNEI. The CDR3 is 14 residues long. CDR3 amino acids: CASSEWPGGYEQYF. The CDR3 DNA sequence: TGTGCCAGCAGTGAATGGCCAGGGGGCTACGAGCAGTACTTC. The full variable domain, rest sourced from reference TRBV2 and TRBJ2-7, is EPEVTQTPSHQVTQMGQEVILRCVPISNHLYFYWYRQILGQKVEFLVSFYNNEISEKSEIFDDQFSVERPDGSNFTLKIRSTKLEDSAMYFCASSEWPGGYEQYFGPGTRLTVT.

The V call is TRBV9, the J call TRBJ2-7; 7 positions agree with TRBD1. The germline V gene encodes CDR1 SGDLS and CDR2 YYNGEE. With 4 bases clipped from V and 4 bases from J, the junction kept 8 bases outside the gene matches. This CDR3 is 14 amino acids long. The CDR3 sequence is CASSPGDSQYEQYF. The CDR3 DNA is TGTGCCAGCAGCCCTGGGGACAGCCAATACGAGCAGTACTTC.

This chain links TRBV4-2 with TRBJ2-2; 7 bases are a match to TRBD2. CDR1 is LGHNA, CDR2 YNFKEQ, per germline. CDR3 length equals 17 residues. V lost 4 bases to trimming and J lost 0 bases; unmatched junction nucleotides: 8. In nucleotides, the CDR3 is TGTGCCAGCAGCCCGCTCGCACTAGCGCCGAACACCGGGGAGCTGTTTTTT. It codes for CASSPLALAPNTGELFF.

The V gene is TRBV6-5, the J gene TRBJ1-4; possibly TRBD1 for D (5 bases). The CDR3 contains 15 residues. V was clipped by 0 bases and J by 5 bases, with 10 bases between them. Germline lookup yields CDR1 MNHEY and CDR2 SVGAGI. CDR3 DNA: TGTGCCAGCAGTTACTCCCCTCGGGGGAATGAAAAACTGTTTTTT. It is translated as CASSYSPRGNEKLFF.

The V and J genes are TRBV27 and TRBJ2-7; maybe TRBD1 (5 bases). The germline V gene has CDR1 MNHEY and CDR2 SMNVEV (reference sequence). This CDR3 is built from 13 residues. The V end was cut by 2 bases, the J end by 3 bases, with 8 bases between. The chain's CDR3 is CASSLTGHYEQYF. Written as DNA, the CDR3 is TGTGCCAGCAGTTTAACAGGTCACTACGAGCAGTACTTC.

V usage is TRBV5-4 and J usage is TRBJ1-1; 11 bases are shared with TRBD1. Germline values: CDR1 SGHNT, CDR2 YYREEE (reference sequence). This CDR3 region has 13 residues. Trimming at V came to 4 bases and at J to 7 bases, leaving 3 bases not matched to a gene. DNA for the CDR3: TGTGCCAGCAGCGAGGGACAGGGGGTTGAAGCTTTCTTT. Amino acids: CASSEGQGVEAFF.

V and J are TRBV7-9 and TRBJ1-2; TRBD1 matches at 8 bases. The germline V gene encodes CDR1 SEHNR and CDR2 FQNEAQ (reference sequence). After removal of 5 bases from V and 8 bases from J, the junction contained 7 bases not matched to a gene. The CDR3 consists of 13 residues. This chain's CDR3 is CASSARTGSGYTF. The CDR3 DNA reads TGTGCCAGCAGCGCTCGGACAGGGAGCGGCTACACCTTC.

This chain connects TRBV30 to TRBJ1-2; 7 bases agree with TRBD1. Looked up from germline, CDR1 is GTSNPN and CDR2 is SVGIG (reference sequence). V lost 2 bases, J lost 3 bases, and 3 bases stayed unmatched. CDR3 length: 13 amino acids. The CDR3 region has the DNA TGTGCCTGGAGTAACAGGGGCCACTATGGCTACACCTTC. Residues: CAWSNRGHYGYTF.

This clone occurred a few times. V usage is TRBV6-2 or TRBV6-3 and J usage is TRBJ1-5, with 9 positions matching TRBD1. This CDR3 spans 18 amino acids. The V and J ends lost 0 bases and 3 bases, in that order; junction bases with no gene match: 9. Germline V gives CDR1 MNHEY, CDR2 SVGEGT. CDR3: CASSYSSRGQGYNQPQHF. The CDR3, as DNA: TGTGCCAGCAGTTACTCGAGTAGGGGACAGGGTTACAATCAGCCCCAGCATTTT.

The rearrangement joins TRBV11-2 to TRBJ1-4; no firm D call. In germline, CDR1 is SGHAT, CDR2 FQNNGV. Trimming took 3 bases from V and 5 from J, leaving 7 bases between them. This CDR3 comprises 13 residues. The CDR3 region is CASSLVRNEKLFF. The CDR3, as DNA: TGTGCCAGCAGCTTGGTGAGAAATGAAAAACTGTTTTTT.

This clone was recorded only once. The chain combines TRBV6-5 with TRBJ2-1; 7 positions match TRBD1. V shed 9 bases and J 5 bases; nucleotides not matched to a gene: 1. The CDR3 extends over 11 amino acids. Germline CDR1 and CDR2: MNHEY and SVGAGI. As DNA, the CDR3 is TGTGCCAGTACAGGGGACAATGAGCAGTTCTTC. It translates to CASTGDNEQFF.

The chain joins TRBV5-1 to TRBJ1-1; 8 bases line up with TRBD1. Germline loops: CDR1 SGHRS, CDR2 YFSETQ. The V and J ends lost 4 bases and 7 bases, in that order; junction bases with no gene match: 9. CDR3 length: 14 amino acids. DNA of the CDR3: TGCGCCAGCAGCCTCCTTGGACAGGGATATGAAGCTTTCTTT. Its protein product is CASSLLGQGYEAFF. The whole variable domain, filled in from reference TRBV5-1 and TRBJ1-1, reads KAGVTQTPRYLIKTRGQQVTLSCSPISGHRSVSWYQQTPGQGLQFLFEYFSETQRNKGNFPGRFSGRQFSNSRSEMNVSTLELGDSALYLCASSLLGQGYEAFFGQGTRLTVV.

This clone was detected a few times. The V call is TRBV4-1, the J call TRBJ2-7, with D tentatively TRBD2 (7 bases). V was trimmed by 3 bases and J by 2 bases, leaving 14 bases between them. The CDR3 sequence is 15 residues long. CDR1 is MGHRA, CDR2 YSYEKL, per germline. CDR3 region: CASSQGGTRAYEQYF. CDR3 nucleotide sequence: TGCGCCAGCAGCCAGGGGGGGACACGAGCCTACGAGCAGTACTTC.

The chain joins TRBV9 to TRBJ2-7, with TRBD1 identical over 8 bases. CDR1 is SGDLS, CDR2 YYNGEE, per germline. Germline trimming cut 4 bases from V and 7 bases from J; bases unmatched to any gene: 16. CDR3 size: 16 residues. The CDR3 loop reads CASSTQGAFVLSEQYF. The CDR3 bases are TGTGCCAGCAGCACTCAGGGGGCTTTCGTTTTGAGTGAGCAGTACTTC.